These T cell receptor beta chains were read from a single sample in a study of PD-L1 blockade in urothelial cancer. Profiled with immunoSEQ multiplex PCR; TCRdb holds only in-frame clones, not every one. In the table there are tens of thousands of clones, 80% to 90% of which are singletons. The sample in question was PBMCs, obtained around atezolizumab (anti-PD-L1) treatment. The source is a man in his fifties with urothelial cancer. CDR3s include the opening cysteine and the closing phenylalanine or tryptophan. The order of the fields is J gene, V gene, clone size, D gene, CDR3 DNA, CDR3 protein. The D gene is left open where the match is weak. Size values are once, few and many counts, or a class for expanded clones, and some rows have none.

J gene: TRBJ2-1
V gene: TRBV28
clone size: .
D gene: TRBD1
CDR3 DNA: TGTGCCAGCAGCCCTTACCCCGACAGGGGTAATGAGCAGTTCTTC
CDR3 protein: CASSPYPDRGNEQFF

J gene: TRBJ1-1
V gene: TRBV7-6
clone size: .
D gene: TRBD1
CDR3 DNA: TGTGCCAGCAGCAGCGGACAGGGGATGAACACTGAAGCTTTCTTT
CDR3 protein: CASSSGQGMNTEAFF

J gene: TRBJ2-1
V gene: TRBV14
clone size: .
D gene: .
CDR3 DNA: TGTGCCAGCAGCCCTCCGACAGGTACCTATGAGCAGTTCTTC
CDR3 protein: CASSPPTGTYEQFF

J gene: TRBJ2-2
V gene: TRBV12-5
clone size: .
D gene: TRBD2
CDR3 DNA: TGTGCTAGTGGTTTGGTTAACCTAGCGGGGGTGGTCACCGGGGAGCTGTTTTTT
CDR3 protein: CASGLVNLAGVVTGELFF

J gene: TRBJ2-7
V gene: TRBV27
clone size: .
D gene: .
CDR3 DNA: TGTGCCAGCAGTTCCGTAGCGGTACGAGGCGACGAGCAGTACTTC
CDR3 protein: CASSSVAVRGDEQYF

J gene: TRBJ2-2
V gene: TRBV18
clone size: .
D gene: .
CDR3 DNA: TGTGCCAGCTCTACAACACGGGCGAACACCGGGGAGCTGTTTTTT
CDR3 protein: CASSTTRANTGELFF

J gene: TRBJ2-2
V gene: TRBV7-2
clone size: .
D gene: .
CDR3 DNA: TGTGCCAGCAGGAAAGACAGGACAACCATTAACACCGGGGAGCTGTTTTTT
CDR3 protein: CASRKDRTTINTGELFF

J gene: TRBJ2-5
V gene: TRBV11-2
clone size: few
D gene: TRBD2
CDR3 DNA: TGTGCCAGCAGCTTAGCGGGGGGGGGAGAGACCCAGTACTTC
CDR3 protein: CASSLAGGGETQYF

J gene: TRBJ2-1
V gene: TRBV18
clone size: .
D gene: .
CDR3 DNA: TGTGCCAGCTCACAACAAGAAATCTCCTACAATGAGCAGTTCTTC
CDR3 protein: CASSQQEISYNEQFF

J gene: TRBJ2-2
V gene: TRBV7-9
clone size: .
D gene: .
CDR3 DNA: TGTGCCAGCAGCTTAAGCACAGGGCAGGTCGGGGAGCTGTTTTTT
CDR3 protein: CASSLSTGQVGELFF

J gene: TRBJ2-5
V gene: TRBV5-3
clone size: .
D gene: TRBD1
CDR3 DNA: TGTGCCAGAAGCGTAGACAGGGAGGAGACCCAGTACTTC
CDR3 protein: CARSVDREETQYF